The 31 T cell receptor beta chains reported below all come from one sample, sequenced in a study of cytomegalovirus exposure and HLA in healthy donors (dated by TCRdb to about 2017). Libraries were prepared through the immunoSEQ multiplex PCR assay. The multiplex PCR relied on a mix of 60 forward primers for TCR Vbeta segments and 13 reverse primers for TCR Jbeta segments. This immuneACCESS table, as held by TCRdb, lists in-frame sequences with V and J called but not all clones. Of the missing ones, under half trace to an unresolved V gene in checked studies; the others have no known cause. For this sample there are about 170,000 clones; more than 70% appear just once. Just over 4.5% of the sample rests with the top ten. Material for sequencing was PBMCs. Receptors were obtained from a woman aged 50 to 65 in good health and CMV-seropositive.

The chain recombines TRBV7-8 with TRBJ1-2, with a possible D match to TRBD1 (6 bases). V was cut by 1 base and J by 4 bases, with 16 bases left in between. The CDR3 is 16 residues long. Germline values: CDR1 SGHVS, CDR2 FQNEAQ. This CDR3 is CASSLEGGGRGYGYTF. The CDR3 DNA sequence: TGTGCCAGCAGCTTAGAGGGGGGAGGGAGGGGCTATGGCTACACCTTC.

The chain employs TRBV10-3 and TRBJ1-2; TRBD1 matches 9 bases. Germline loops: CDR1 ENHRY, CDR2 SYGVKD. V lost 11 bases and J lost 1; bases outside the gene matches: 11. The CDR3 covers 15 residues. The CDR3 is CAASRDRELNYGYTF. DNA of the CDR3: TGTGCCGCCTCCCGGGACAGGGAGCTTAACTATGGCTACACCTTC.

The chain uses TRBV29-1 and TRBJ2-5; 7 nucleotides align to TRBD2. Gene TRBJ2-7 matches the end of the DNA better, so the J call may be wrong. The CDR3 contains 13 residues. CDR1 is SQVTM and CDR2 is ANQGSEA in the germline V gene. CDR3 amino acids: CSVVLAVSYEQYF. CDR3 DNA sequence: TGCAGCGTTGTTCTAGCGGTCTCCTACGAGCAGTACTTC.

This clone was counted a single time. V and J are TRBV4-2 and TRBJ2-5; TRBD2 aligns across 9 bases. CDR1 and CDR2 from the germline V gene are LGHNA and YNFKEQ. V lost 0 bases to trimming and J lost 5 bases; unmatched junction nucleotides: 13. The CDR3 runs to 18 residues. This CDR3 is CASSQDSVAGGPGETQYF. In DNA, the CDR3 is TGTGCCAGCAGCCAAGATTCAGTCGCGGGAGGGCCGGGTGAGACCCAGTACTTC.

The chain uses TRBV15 and TRBJ2-7; possibly TRBD1 for D (5 bases). This CDR3 is built from 13 residues. The V end lost 3 bases, the J end lost 6 bases, and 12 bases lay between the germline ends. Germline V gene sequence: CDR1 LNHNV, CDR2 YYDKDF (reference sequence). The CDR3 region is CATSRTQGTEQYF. CDR3 DNA: TGTGCCACCAGCAGGACCCAGGGTACCGAGCAGTACTTC.

The chain joins TRBV7-3 to TRBJ1-1, with 7 bases that match TRBD1. The junction had 12 bases not matched to a gene; V was cut back by 4 bases and J by 10 bases. Germline assignment: CDR1 SGHTA and CDR2 FQGTGA. The CDR3 is made up of 14 amino acids. CDR3 residues: CASSSDRSPGGAFF. DNA of the CDR3: TGTGCCAGCAGCTCGGACAGGAGCCCCGGGGGAGCTTTCTTT. The entire variable domain, with the rest obtained from reference TRBV7-3 and TRBJ1-1, is as follows: GAGVSQTPSNKVTEKGKYVELRCDPISGHTALYWYRQSLGQGPEFLIYFQGTGAADDSGLPNDRFFAVRPEGSVSTLKIQRTERGDSAVYLCASSSDRSPGGAFFGQGTRLTVV.

The rearrangement uses TRBV27 and TRBJ2-5; 9 bases agree with TRBD2. This CDR3 is built from 14 residues. V trimming: 5 bases; J trimming: 6 bases; junction bases outside the gene matches: 7. Germline V gene lookup returns CDR1 MNHEY and CDR2 SMNVEV (reference sequence). The CDR3 sequence is CASSPTSGSQTQYF. CDR3 coding DNA: TGTGCCAGCAGTCCGACTAGCGGCTCGCAGACCCAGTACTTC.

This chain uses TRBV5-1 with TRBJ1-3; D unclear. CDR3 size: 13 residues. V was cut by 2 bases and J by 1 base, with 4 bases left in between. The germline CDR1 and CDR2 sequences are SGHRS and YFSETQ. The CDR3 sequence is CASSLASGNTIYF. The DNA of the CDR3 is TGCGCCAGCAGCTTAGCGTCTGGAAACACCATATATTTT. Full variable domain (outside the CDR3, taken from reference TRBV5-1 and TRBJ1-3): KAGVTQTPRYLIKTRGQQVTLSCSPISGHRSVSWYQQTPGQGLQFLFEYFSETQRNKGNFPGRFSGRQFSNSRSEMNVSTLELGDSALYLCASSLASGNTIYFGEGSWLTVV.

This chain links TRBV10-1 with TRBJ2-7; 8 nucleotides agree with TRBD1. This CDR3 has 15 residues. After removal of 2 bases from V and 5 bases from J, the junction contained 8 bases not matched to a gene. The germline gives CDR1 WNHNN, CDR2 SYGVQD (reference sequence). The CDR3 DNA follows: TGCGCCAGCAGTGAGGGGACAGGTCCCCGAAACGAGCAGTACTTC. It specifies CASSEGTGPRNEQYF.

This chain connects TRBV7-8 to TRBJ2-5; 9 nucleotides align to TRBD2. This CDR3 is built from 16 residues. V lost 2 bases to trimming and J lost 3 bases; unmatched junction nucleotides: 7. Germline lookup yields CDR1 SGHVS and CDR2 FQNEAQ. CDR3 loop: CASSLTSGRPKETQYF. The CDR3 DNA is TGTGCCAGCAGCTTAACGAGCGGGAGGCCTAAAGAGACCCAGTACTTC.

This sequence joins TRBV7-3 and TRBJ1-5; 7 bases fit TRBD1. CDR3 size: 15 residues. Germline-derived CDR1 and CDR2 are SGHTA and FQGTGA. V was clipped by 5 bases and J by 1 base; unmatched bases: 5. The CDR3, as DNA: TGTGCCAGCAGCGCTGGGACAGCGAGCAATCAGCCCCAGCATTTT. It encodes CASSAGTASNQPQHF.

The chain links TRBV10-1 to TRBJ1-2; possibly TRBD1 for D (5 bases). CDR1 and CDR2 from the germline V gene are WNHNN and SYGVQD (reference sequence). V was pared by 3 bases and J by 4 bases, with 9 bases between. The CDR3 is made up of 13 amino acids. The CDR3 region has the DNA TGCGCCAGCAGTGAATCCGGGGGCTATGGCTACACCTTC. Translation: CASSESGGYGYTF.

Only one count was recorded for this clone. The chain is built from TRBV5-4 and TRBJ2-3; D perhaps matches TRBD1 (6 bases). Looked up from germline, CDR1 is SGHNT and CDR2 is YYREEE (reference sequence). Trimming took 4 bases from V and 6 from J, leaving 18 bases between them. The CDR3 has 15 amino acids. The CDR3 bases are TGTGCCAGCAGCCCCTGGGGGCCCAGGGTGGATACGCAGTATTTT. This sequence encodes CASSPWGPRVDTQYF.

J is TRBJ1-2 and V is TRBV30; 8 nucleotides line up with TRBD1. This CDR3 region has 12 residues. Germline CDR1 reads GTSNPN; CDR2 reads SVGIG (reference sequence). J lost 8 bases, V lost 1 base, and 3 bases had no gene match. The CDR3 DNA sequence: TGTGCCTGGAGTGGGACAGGGTACGGCTACACCTTC. It specifies CAWSGTGYGYTF.

The chain recombines TRBV4-1 with TRBJ1-5; possible D gene TRBD1, 6 bases. This CDR3 is 16 amino acids long. Trimming took 1 base from V and 8 from J, leaving 18 bases between them. The V gene's germline CDR1 is MGHRA and CDR2 YSYEKL. This CDR3 reads CASSQGVTGTYEPQHF. CDR3 sequence (DNA): TGCGCCAGCAGCCAAGGGGTTACAGGGACCTATGAGCCCCAGCATTTT.

The gene calls are TRBV5-4 and TRBJ1-3; 8 bases are shared with TRBD1. V lost 3 bases to trimming and J lost 4 bases; unmatched junction nucleotides: 3. In germline, CDR1 is SGHNT, CDR2 YYREEE (reference sequence). CDR3 size: 14 residues. CDR3: CASSSTGAGNTIYF. CDR3 coding DNA: TGTGCCAGCAGCTCGACAGGGGCCGGAAACACCATATATTTT.

The V and J genes are TRBV7-9 and TRBJ2-2; no reliable D call. CDR3 length: 12 residues. Germline-derived CDR1 and CDR2 are SEHNR and FQNEAQ (reference sequence). V was trimmed by 5 bases and J by 5 bases, leaving 6 bases between them. This CDR3 is CASSILTGELFF. CDR3 nucleotide sequence: TGTGCCAGCAGCATCCTTACCGGGGAGCTGTTTTTT. The full variable domain, rest sourced from reference TRBV7-9 and TRBJ2-2, is DTGVSQNPRHKITKRGQNVTFRCDPISEHNRLYWYRQTLGQGPEFLTYFQNEAQLEKSRLLSDRFSAERPKGSFSTLEIQRTEQGDSAMYLCASSILTGELFFGEGSRLTVL.

This clone was seen only once. J is TRBJ2-7 and V is TRBV9, with D perhaps TRBD1 (7 bases). The CDR3 is made up of 15 amino acids. The germline V gene has CDR1 SGDLS and CDR2 YYNGEE. Trimming removed 3 bases at V and 0 bases at J, with 13 bases between. The CDR3 DNA follows: TGTGCCAGCAGCGGGGGCGGGGACAGCTCCTACGAGCAGTACTTC. Translating it yields CASSGGGDSSYEQYF.

This clone occurred once. V gene TRBV2 combines with J gene TRBJ1-1, with D maybe TRBD1 (5 bases). The CDR3 runs to 15 residues. Germline CDR1 is SNHLY and CDR2 is FYNNEI. With 0 bases removed from V and 7 bases from J, the gap between germline ends came to 15 bases. The CDR3 bases are TGTGCCAGCAGTGAAGCGCAGGGTTTGAATGGTGAAGCTTTCTTT. It is translated as CASSEAQGLNGEAFF.

This sequence joins TRBV6-1 and TRBJ1-4, with 7 bases matching TRBD1. The CDR3 runs to 14 residues. V lost 6 bases and J lost 8; bases outside the gene matches: 9. The germline V gene has CDR1 MNHNS and CDR2 SASEGT. CDR3 nucleotide sequence: TGTGCCAGCAGCCCCGGACAGGTCGGAGAAAAACTGTTTTTT. It codes for CASSPGQVGEKLFF.

This clone was observed a handful of times. This chain connects TRBV11-2 to TRBJ1-5; D gene ambiguous. CDR1 is SGHAT and CDR2 is FQNNGV in the germline V gene. CDR3 size: 16 residues. V gave up 1 base and J gave up 3 bases, with 13 bases separating them. The DNA of the CDR3 is TGTGCCAGCAGCTTAGTTGCCAGGATAAACAATCAGCCCCAGCATTTT. It translates to CASSLVARINNQPQHF.

The chain uses TRBV7-9 and TRBJ1-5; TRBD1 might be the D (5 bases). This CDR3 region has 14 residues. V was clipped by 5 bases and J by 6 bases, with 14 bases between them. Per germline, CDR1 SEHNR and CDR2 FQNEAQ (reference sequence). The CDR3 loop reads CASSQNRRGQPQHF. In DNA form, the CDR3 reads TGTGCCAGCAGCCAGAACAGGCGGGGTCAGCCCCAGCATTTT. Filled out from reference TRBV7-9 and TRBJ1-5, the complete variable domain reads DTGVSQNPRHKITKRGQNVTFRCDPISEHNRLYWYRQTLGQGPEFLTYFQNEAQLEKSRLLSDRFSAERPKGSFSTLEIQRTEQGDSAMYLCASSQNRRGQPQHFGDGTRLSIL.

This chain uses TRBV29-1 with TRBJ2-3, with D hard to call. Germline V gene lookup returns CDR1 SQVTM and CDR2 ANQGSEA. Trimming removed 4 bases from V and 4 bases from J, with 3 bases in between. CDR3 length: 10 amino acids. The CDR3 DNA is TGCAGCGTTGCGGCAGATACGCAGTATTTT. Amino acid sequence: CSVAADTQYF.

This clone was seen once. The J gene is TRBJ2-7, the V gene TRBV7-3; weak D call: TRBD2 (6 bases). The CDR3 is made up of 15 amino acids. In germline, CDR1 is SGHTA, CDR2 FQGTGA. Trimming left V 5 bases short and J 4 bases short, with 18 bases between. The CDR3 nucleotides are TGTGCCAGCAGCGTCGCCGGGACTCCACAGTACGAGCAGTACTTC. Its translation: CASSVAGTPQYEQYF.

V is TRBV28 and J is TRBJ2-7, with a tentative D call TRBD1 (6 bases). Between the trimmed V and J ends, which lost 11 bases and 0 bases, there was a span of 17 bases. The CDR3 extends over 14 amino acids. Germline V gene data show CDR1 as MDHEN and CDR2 as SYDVKM. CDR3 coding DNA: TGTGCCTCCAGGGGAAGCGGCCCCTCCTACGAGCAGTACTTC. Protein product: CASRGSGPSYEQYF.

CDR3 bases: TGTGCCAGCACCAGGACTAGCGGGAGGACCTACGAGCAGTACTTC. This codes for CASTRTSGRTYEQYF. The chain is built from TRBV28 and TRBJ2-5; 14 bases are shared with TRBD2. The J call is doubtful: the DNA matches TRBJ2-7 better. The CDR3 sequence is 15 residues long. From germline, CDR1 is MDHEN and CDR2 SYDVKM.

The chain couples TRBV30 to TRBJ1-2, with TRBD1 matching 7 bases. Looked up from germline, CDR1 is GTSNPN and CDR2 is SVGIG (reference sequence). This CDR3 has 15 amino acids. V lost 0 bases to trimming and J lost 6 bases; unmatched junction nucleotides: 10. The CDR3 DNA is TGTGCCTGGAGTGTACGGCTTGAGGGGGCCCATGGCTACACCTTC. Translated: CAWSVRLEGAHGYTF.

The chain joins TRBV11-2 to TRBJ1-5; D perhaps matches TRBD1 (5 bases). Trimming left V 4 bases short and J 8 bases short, with 12 bases between. Germline V gives CDR1 SGHAT, CDR2 FQNNGV. The CDR3 extends over 13 amino acids. CDR3 amino acids: CASSSGTPEPQHF. The DNA of the CDR3 is TGTGCCAGCAGCTCGGGGACTCCCGAGCCCCAGCATTTT.

This sequence joins TRBV5-1 and TRBJ2-1; 15 bases are shared with TRBD2. The J segment lost 8 bases and the V segment lost 4 bases, leaving 4 bases of the junction unmatched. The length of the CDR3 is 15 residues. From germline, CDR1 is SGHRS and CDR2 YFSETQ. The CDR3 nucleotides are TGCGCCAGCAGCGGACTAGCGGGGGGGCTTGATGAGCAGTTCTTC. Amino acids: CASSGLAGGLDEQFF.

The chain couples TRBV5-1 to TRBJ1-3; D possibly corresponds to TRBD1 (5 bases). V gave up 3 bases and J gave up 1 base, with 17 bases separating them. The CDR3 runs 17 residues. CDR1 SGHRS and CDR2 YFSETQ come from the germline V gene. The CDR3 DNA sequence: TGCGCCAGCAGCTCCGGCCTGGGAAGGGGTTCTGGAAACACCATATATTTT. Translation: CASSSGLGRGSGNTIYF.

The table lists this clone with a few counts. This chain uses TRBV28 with TRBJ1-2, with no clear D. The CDR3 extends over 14 amino acids. The ends were cut back, 2 bases at V and 4 bases at J, with 11 bases in the middle. CDR1 is MDHEN, CDR2 SYDVKM, per germline. CDR3 loop: CASSLPNRGYGYTF. The CDR3 DNA sequence: TGTGCCAGCAGTTTACCAAATCGGGGCTATGGCTACACCTTC.